A single sample gave rise to the 25 T cell receptor beta chains below, sequenced in a study of cytomegalovirus exposure and HLA in healthy donors. In the PCR, 60 Vbeta and 13 Jbeta primers were used. Sequenced by immunoSEQ multiplex PCR; TCRdb stores in-frame clones only, minus some. The table lists about 190,000 clones, 60% to 80% of them singletons. Material for sequencing was PBMCs. These receptors all stem from a woman aged 30 to 39 in good health and CMV-seropositive.

V usage is TRBV28 and J usage is TRBJ2-7, with 8 bases that match TRBD1. The V and J ends lost 6 bases and 0 bases, in that order; junction bases with no gene match: 4. From germline, CDR1 is MDHEN and CDR2 SYDVKM. CDR3 size: 14 residues. CDR3 protein: CASRWDRFSYEQYF. The CDR3 DNA reads TGTGCCAGCAGGTGGGACAGGTTCTCCTACGAGCAGTACTTC.

This chain joins TRBV28 and TRBJ2-4; TRBD1 agrees at 9 bases. The length of the CDR3 is 17 residues. J gave up 2 bases and V 3 bases, and 8 bases lay outside the gene matches. Looked up from germline, CDR1 is MDHEN and CDR2 is SYDVKM. CDR3 residues: CASSLWTGAAPKNIQYF. The CDR3 bases are TGTGCCAGCAGTTTGTGGACAGGGGCCGCTCCCAAAAACATTCAGTACTTC.

This clone was seen once. The genes are TRBV28 and TRBJ1-1; a weak D match, TRBD1 (5 bases). Trimming removed 5 bases at V and 0 bases at J, with 16 bases between. The CDR3 spans 16 residues. CDR1 is MDHEN and CDR2 is SYDVKM in the germline V gene. The CDR3: CASSLSGGFMNTEAFF. The CDR3 region has the DNA TGTGCCAGCAGTCTGTCGGGGGGTTTCATGAACACTGAAGCTTTCTTT.

This sequence joins TRBV4-3 and TRBJ2-2; a weak D match, TRBD2 (5 bases). The CDR3 totals 14 residues. Germline V CDR1 and CDR2: LGHNA, YSLEER. Between the trimmed V and J ends, which lost 8 bases and 2 bases, there was a span of 12 bases. The CDR3 coding sequence is TGCGCCAGCGGAGGACTTCTTAACACCGGGGAGCTGTTTTTT. Encoded protein: CASGGLLNTGELFF.

CDR3 region: CASSPREGRPENEKLFF. CDR3 in DNA: TGTGCCAGCAGTCCAAGGGAGGGAAGACCAGAAAATGAAAAACTGTTTTTT. This chain uses TRBV28 with TRBJ1-4; D unclear. The CDR3 spans 17 residues. Germline lookup yields CDR1 MDHEN and CDR2 SYDVKM. Trimming shortened V by 5 bases and J by 5 bases, and 21 bases separated the two germline ends.

The chain uses TRBV4-3 and TRBJ1-5; D remains unclear. CDR1 LGHNA and CDR2 YSLEER come from the germline V gene. This CDR3 contains 15 residues. Trimming pared 1 base from V and 3 bases from J, leaving 10 bases between. The CDR3 spells CASSQGSSVNQPQHF. The CDR3 DNA reads as TGCGCCAGCAGCCAAGGCAGTTCCGTCAATCAGCCCCAGCATTTT.

This clone was counted only a few times. The CDR3 is CASRRLRTSPSPGRTQYF. CDR3 sequence (DNA): TGTGCCAGCAGACGTCTCCGGACGTCCCCTAGCCCGGGAAGGACCCAGTACTTC. This sequence joins TRBV2 and TRBJ2-5, with a weak D call TRBD2 (5 bases). The CDR3 is 18 residues long. Trimming shortened V by 6 bases and J by 7 bases, and 30 bases separated the two germline ends. Germline V gene lookup returns CDR1 SNHLY and CDR2 FYNNEI.

V is TRBV9 and J is TRBJ2-1; 7 bases line up with TRBD2. CDR3 size: 15 residues. CDR1 and CDR2 from the germline V gene are SGDLS and YYNGEE. The V segment lost 0 bases and the J segment 4 bases; nucleotides outside the gene matches: 4. The DNA for the CDR3 is TGTGCCAGCAGCGTAGGCGGGGGAAAATACAATGAGCAGTTCTTC. Translating gives CASSVGGGKYNEQFF. The full variable domain, its missing parts supplied by reference TRBV9 and TRBJ2-1, is DSGVTQTPKHLITATGQRVTLRCSPRSGDLSVYWYQQSLDQGLQFLIQYYNGEERAKGNILERFSAQQFPDLHSELNLSSLELGDSALYFCASSVGGGKYNEQFFGPGTRLTVL.

The chain couples TRBV6-5 to TRBJ2-7; TRBD1 matches 10 bases. With 0 bases clipped from V and 3 bases from J, the junction kept 5 bases outside the gene matches. CDR1 and CDR2 (germline): MNHEY, SVGAGI. The CDR3 consists of 16 residues. The DNA for the CDR3 is TGTGCCAGCAGTTACTCAGCCGGACAGGGGGTCTACGAGCAGTACTTC. Its protein product is CASSYSAGQGVYEQYF.

This clone was seen only a few times. The chain carries TRBV7-9 and TRBJ1-1; D gene ambiguous. The CDR3 runs 14 residues. Germline CDR1 and CDR2: SEHNR and FQNEAQ (reference sequence). Trimming left V 5 bases short and J 4 bases short, with 14 bases between. The CDR3 DNA reads as TGTGCCAGCAGCCCCCCCATGGAGAGCACTGAAGCTTTCTTT. Amino acid sequence: CASSPPMESTEAFF.

The V call is TRBV6-1, the J call TRBJ1-2; 9 bases are a match to TRBD1. From germline, CDR1 is MNHNS and CDR2 SASEGT. The CDR3 is 15 residues long. Germline trimming cut 2 bases from V and 5 bases from J; bases unmatched to any gene: 6. The CDR3 DNA sequence: TGTGCCAGCAGTGAACAAGGGACAGGGACGTATGGCTACACCTTC. This gives the protein CASSEQGTGTYGYTF.

CDR3 in DNA: TGTGCCAGCAGCTTCCGGGACAGTAAATATGGCTACACCTTC. Protein product: CASSFRDSKYGYTF. The chain carries TRBV11-2 and TRBJ1-2, with 7 positions matching TRBD1. The CDR3 is made up of 14 amino acids. Trimming at V came to 3 bases and at J to 5 bases, leaving 6 bases not matched to a gene. CDR1 and CDR2 from the germline V gene are SGHAT and FQNNGV.

There are a few counts of this clone. This chain connects TRBV29-1 to TRBJ1-4, with TRBD1 matching over 9 bases. The CDR3 contains 14 residues. Per germline, CDR1 SQVTM and CDR2 ANQGSEA. Trimming took 5 bases from V and 5 from J; bases not matched to a gene: 6. CDR3 coding DNA: TGCAGCGTTCTATCCGGGACAGGGAATGAAAAACTGTTTTTT. This gives the protein CSVLSGTGNEKLFF.

V usage is TRBV5-6 and J usage is TRBJ1-5, with TRBD1 matching 8 bases. The CDR3 is 16 amino acids. Trimming cost V 0 bases and J 6 bases; bases outside gene matches: 8. Germline-derived CDR1 and CDR2 are SGHDT and YYEEEE. This chain's CDR3 is CASSLAEQGASQPQHF. The CDR3 DNA reads as TGTGCCAGCAGCTTGGCCGAGCAGGGGGCCAGTCAGCCCCAGCATTTT.

In its sample, this clone was seen a few times. V and J are TRBV19 and TRBJ1-2, with D perhaps TRBD1 (6 bases). V gave up 5 bases and J gave up 2 bases, with 12 bases separating them. Germline CDR1 is LNHDA and CDR2 is SQIVND (reference sequence). The CDR3 extends over 14 amino acids. The CDR3 sequence is CASSPGQRNYGYTF. The DNA for the CDR3 is TGTGCCAGTAGTCCAGGACAGCGGAACTATGGCTACACCTTC.

This sequence joins TRBV4-2 and TRBJ2-3, with D perhaps TRBD1 (6 bases). This CDR3 has 15 residues. The V end was cut by 1 base, the J end by 6 bases, with 14 bases between. Germline lookup yields CDR1 LGHNA and CDR2 YNFKEQ. CDR3 in amino acids: CASSQGTANWDTQYF. The CDR3 nucleotides are TGTGCCAGCAGCCAAGGGACAGCGAACTGGGATACGCAGTATTTT.

The chain is built from TRBV30 and TRBJ1-2, with D unresolved. The germline V gene encodes CDR1 GTSNPN and CDR2 SVGIG (reference sequence). The CDR3 is made up of 11 amino acids. V was cut by 5 bases and J by 2 bases, with 6 bases left in between. The CDR3 DNA reads TGTGCCTGGGACAAAAACTATGGCTACACCTTC. Amino acid sequence: CAWDKNYGYTF.

The chain joins TRBV30 to TRBJ1-4; D gene unclear. In germline, CDR1 is GTSNPN, CDR2 SVGIG (reference sequence). V was shortened by 2 bases and J by 5 bases, with 3 bases between the two germline ends. The CDR3 totals 11 residues. The CDR3 sequence is CAWSTNEKLFF. Here the CDR3 DNA reads TGTGCCTGGAGTACAAATGAAAAACTGTTTTTT.

V and J are TRBV11-3 and TRBJ2-2, with 7 bases aligning to TRBD2. Germline V gene lookup returns CDR1 SGHNT and CDR2 YENEEA. The V gene end was trimmed by 4 bases and the J gene end by 5 bases; junction bases not matched to a gene: 7. The CDR3 sequence is 15 residues long. For the CDR3, the DNA is TGTGCCAGCAGCTCCCCCGGACTAGGGACCGGGGAGCTGTTTTTT. It is translated as CASSSPGLGTGELFF. Filled out from reference TRBV11-3 and TRBJ2-2, the complete variable domain reads EAGVVQSPRYKIIEKKQPVAFWCNPISGHNTLYWYLQNLGQGPELLIRYENEEAVDDSQLPKDRFSAERLKGVDSTLKIQPAELGDSAVYLCASSSPGLGTGELFFGEGSRLTVL.

The chain joins TRBV29-1 to TRBJ2-1; 9 positions agree with TRBD2. The V segment lost 6 bases and the J segment 15 bases; nucleotides outside the gene matches: 12. CDR3 length equals 12 residues. Germline-derived CDR1 and CDR2 are SQVTM and ANQGSEA. The CDR3 is CSVGLAGAARFF. CDR3 coding DNA: TGCAGCGTGGGTTTAGCGGGGGCGGCTCGGTTCTTC.

V and J are TRBV7-3 and TRBJ1-1; 8 bases are a match to TRBD1. V was clipped by 2 bases and J by 4 bases; unmatched bases: 3. There are 14 residues in the CDR3. The germline gives CDR1 SGHTA, CDR2 FQGTGA. CDR3 loop: CASSLDRGGTEAFF. In nucleotides, the CDR3 is TGTGCCAGCAGCTTAGACAGGGGTGGCACTGAAGCTTTCTTT. Full variable domain (remainder filled in from reference TRBV7-3 and TRBJ1-1): GAGVSQTPSNKVTEKGKYVELRCDPISGHTALYWYRQSLGQGPEFLIYFQGTGAADDSGLPNDRFFAVRPEGSVSTLKIQRTERGDSAVYLCASSLDRGGTEAFFGQGTRLTVV.

Points on this clone: Germline is not matched at one junction end, which may reflect a read error. The rearrangement joins TRBV6-5 to TRBJ2-1; tentatively, D is TRBD2 (5 bases). The CDR3 runs 15 residues. Germline V gene lookup returns CDR1 MNHEY and CDR2 SVGAGI. Here the CDR3 reads CASSARGRSYSEQFF. As DNA, the CDR3 is TGTGCCAGCAGTGCCCGCGGGCGCTCCTACAGTGAGCAGTTCTTC.

This chain's CDR3 is CASSLGATNQPQHF. The CDR3 nucleotides read TGTGCCAGCAGCCTAGGGGCCACCAATCAGCCCCAGCATTTT. V gene TRBV27 combines with J gene TRBJ1-5; a possible D gene is TRBD1 (5 bases). The CDR3 runs to 14 residues. V gave up 6 bases and J gave up 3 bases, with 12 bases separating them. From germline, CDR1 is MNHEY and CDR2 SMNVEV (reference sequence).

This clone was seen once. This chain links TRBV5-1 with TRBJ2-1; weak D call: TRBD1 (6 bases). V lost 3 bases, J lost 9 bases, and 16 bases lay in between. The CDR3 consists of 14 residues. Per the germline V gene, CDR1 is SGHRS and CDR2 is YFSETQ. CDR3 sequence: CASSSSGTYSEQFF. The CDR3 bases are TGCGCCAGCAGCTCCTCCGGGACATATAGTGAGCAGTTCTTC.

The chain carries TRBV10-3 and TRBJ2-7; 10 nucleotides agree with TRBD2. This CDR3 contains 14 residues. Germline CDR1 reads ENHRY; CDR2 reads SYGVKD. Germline trimming cut 7 bases from V and 5 bases from J; bases unmatched to any gene: 8. The CDR3 spells CAIKPGLAFDEQYF. The DNA of the CDR3 is TGTGCCATCAAACCGGGACTAGCGTTCGACGAGCAGTACTTC.